One and the same sample provided the 18 T cell receptor beta chains below, sequenced in a study of T cell changes during pregnancy in multiple sclerosis. Sequencing was performed with immunoSEQ multiplex PCR; in TCRdb, only in-frame clones are kept and a portion is missing. The sample comprises about 34,000 clones, roughly 90% of which are singletons, and around 3.3% rests with the top ten. The sequences come from CD8+ T cells from peripheral blood mononuclear cells, collected in the third trimester of pregnancy. These receptors originate from a female donor with multiple sclerosis, enrolled in a pregnancy study.

The V and J genes are TRBV9 and TRBJ1-2; 7 bases line up with TRBD1. From germline, CDR1 is SGDLS and CDR2 YYNGEE. V dropped 8 bases and J dropped 3; count of bases not matched to a gene: 10. The CDR3 runs to 14 residues. The CDR3: CASGIQGTDYGYTF. DNA of the CDR3: TGTGCCAGTGGGATACAGGGGACGGACTATGGCTACACCTTC.

The chain is built from TRBV4-2 and TRBJ1-4; 7 bases line up with TRBD1. The CDR3 length is 16 residues. The germline V gene has CDR1 LGHNA and CDR2 YNFKEQ. Unmatched junction bases numbered 11, after V lost 2 bases and J lost 8 bases. The CDR3 DNA is TGTGCCAGCAGCCAAACACCGGGACAGTCACAAGAAAAACTGTTTTTT. Translated, it gives CASSQTPGQSQEKLFF.

Notes on this clone: An end of the junction differs from the germline gene, which may be a read error. This rearrangement joins TRBV7-7 to TRBJ2-2; D is possibly TRBD1 (6 bases). The CDR3 length is 16 residues. From germline, CDR1 is SSHAT and CDR2 FNYEAQ (reference sequence). CDR3 DNA: TGTGCTAGCAGCTCCAGGGGTACGGCGAACACCGGGGAGCTGTTTTTT. Its protein is CASSSRGTANTGELFF. The variable domain in full, completed from reference TRBV7-7 and TRBJ2-2, reads GAGVSQSPRYKVTKRGQDVTLRCDPISSHATLYWYQQALGQGPEFLTYFNYEAQPDKSGLPSDRFSAERPEGSISTLTIQRTEQRDSAMYRCASSSRGTANTGELFFGEGSRLTVL.

This chain links TRBV5-4 with TRBJ2-5, with 7 bases lining up with TRBD2. From germline, CDR1 is SGHNT and CDR2 YYREEE (reference sequence). The trim removed 3 bases at V and 4 bases at J, leaving 15 bases unmatched. The CDR3 has 17 amino acids. CDR3 protein: CASSSPRGLAEGETQYF. The CDR3 coding sequence is TGTGCCAGCAGCTCCCCCCGTGGGCTAGCGGAGGGAGAGACCCAGTACTTC.

This chain joins TRBV7-3 and TRBJ2-5; TRBD1 matches 9 bases. V trimming: 1 base; J trimming: 3 bases; junction bases outside the gene matches: 15. Germline values: CDR1 SGHTA, CDR2 FQGTGA. The length of the CDR3 is 19 residues. CDR3 region: CASSLNLNAFDRGEETQYF. The DNA for the CDR3 is TGTGCCAGCAGCTTAAACCTCAATGCCTTCGACAGGGGGGAAGAGACCCAGTACTTC.

This clone appeared a single time. The rearrangement uses TRBV9 and TRBJ2-1; 9 bases fit TRBD2. This CDR3 contains 15 residues. In germline, CDR1 is SGDLS, CDR2 YYNGEE. The J segment lost 5 bases and the V segment lost 0 bases, leaving 3 bases of the junction unmatched. CDR3 sequence (DNA): TGTGCCAGCAGCGTAGCTAGCGGGGTTGACAATGAGCAGTTCTTC. Amino acid sequence: CASSVASGVDNEQFF.

The rearrangement uses TRBV6-6 and TRBJ1-3; a possible D gene is TRBD1 (5 bases). The CDR3 is 15 amino acids. V gave up 6 bases and J gave up 2 bases, with 14 bases separating them. In germline, CDR1 is MNHNY, CDR2 SVGAGI (reference sequence). The CDR3 loop is CASSHGGGTGNTIYF. CDR3 sequence (DNA): TGTGCCAGCAGCCACGGGGGGGGGACTGGAAACACCATATATTTT.

The J gene is TRBJ2-2, the V gene TRBV7-3; 9 bases match TRBD2. Germline V gene data show CDR1 as SGHTA and CDR2 as FQGTGA. Losses at the gene ends were 5 bases for V and 3 bases for J; bases not matched to a gene: 7. The CDR3 is 16 amino acids. CDR3 sequence: CASSQMTSGYTGELFF. The CDR3 bases are TGTGCCAGCAGCCAAATGACTAGCGGCTACACCGGGGAGCTGTTTTTT.

The V call is TRBV7-2, the J call TRBJ1-4; no definite D call. This CDR3 has 14 residues. Trimming pared 5 bases from V and 6 bases from J, leaving 13 bases between. CDR1 is SGHTA and CDR2 is FQGNSA in the germline V gene. The CDR3 nucleotides are TGTGCCAGCAGCACATGGGCCCCGGATGAAAAACTGTTTTTT. Translating it yields CASSTWAPDEKLFF.

This chain connects TRBV6-5 to TRBJ1-1, with D perhaps TRBD1 (5 bases). The ends were cut back, 7 bases at V and 10 bases at J, with 16 bases in the middle. CDR3 length: 12 amino acids. The germline gives CDR1 MNHEY, CDR2 SVGAGI. The CDR3 nucleotides read TGTGCCAGCACCTCACTCGACGGGGGAGCTTTCTTT. Its protein is CASTSLDGGAFF.

This chain joins TRBV9 and TRBJ1-1, with a possible D match to TRBD1 (5 bases). Germline CDR1 is SGDLS and CDR2 is YYNGEE. The CDR3 has 13 amino acids. V lost 4 bases, J lost 11 bases, and 18 bases lay in between. CDR3 sequence reads: CASSPAPGTSAFF. CDR3 nucleotide sequence: TGTGCCAGCAGCCCAGCCCCCGGGACTTCGGCTTTCTTT.

The gene calls are TRBV6-5 and TRBJ2-1; D possibly corresponds to TRBD2 (6 bases). V dropped 10 bases and J dropped 2 bases, with 9 bases sitting between them. The CDR3 sequence is 12 residues long. Germline V lookup: CDR1 MNHEY, CDR2 SVGAGI. The CDR3 coding sequence is TGTGCCACTCGACTAGCCTACAATGAGCAGTTCTTC. Its translation is CATRLAYNEQFF.

The CDR3 loop is CASSLEGGYNEQFF. The CDR3 coding sequence is TGTGCCAGCAGCTTGGAGGGGGGGTACAATGAGCAGTTCTTC. The rearrangement links TRBV7-8 to TRBJ2-1; a weak D match, TRBD2 (7 bases). CDR3 length: 14 amino acids. V was cut by 3 bases and J by 4 bases, with 10 bases left in between. Germline V gives CDR1 SGHVS, CDR2 FQNEAQ.

This chain connects TRBV9 to TRBJ1-1, with D unresolved. The CDR3 has 18 amino acids. Between the trimmed V and J ends, which lost 3 bases and 6 bases, there was a span of 27 bases. From germline, CDR1 is SGDLS and CDR2 YYNGEE. Here the CDR3 DNA reads TGTGCCAGCAGCGCGGAAAATAAACAAAGGACCGGGCGGGCTGAAGCTTTCTTT. Residues: CASSAENKQRTGRAEAFF.

The genes are TRBV6-1 and TRBJ2-5, with D uncertain. The J call could be wrong; TRBJ2-7 is a better fit for the DNA end. This CDR3 has 15 amino acids. The germline CDR1 and CDR2 sequences are MNHNS and SASEGT. The CDR3 DNA reads TGTGCCAGCAGTGATTTAGCATCCAACTCCTACGAGCAGTACTTC. Translating it yields CASSDLASNSYEQYF.

This chain joins TRBV3-2 and TRBJ2-7; TRBD1 is the table's D call and was not checked against the DNA. TRBV3-2 is a documented pseudogene. This CDR3 contains 9 residues. CDR3 residues: CAGLYEQYF. The DNA of the CDR3 is TGTGCCGGCTTATACGAGCAGTACTTC.

The chain combines TRBV2 with TRBJ1-1; TRBD1 aligns across 8 bases. The ends lost 6 bases at V and 0 bases at J; junction bases unmatched: 6. From germline, CDR1 is SNHLY and CDR2 FYNNEI. The CDR3 extends over 15 amino acids. CDR3 nucleotides: TGTGCCAGCAGAGTCACAGGGGGGATGAACACTGAAGCTTTCTTT. Translating gives CASRVTGGMNTEAFF.

This sequence joins TRBV5-4 and TRBJ2-7; D is uncertain. Trimming pared 2 bases from V and 0 bases from J, leaving 9 bases between. This CDR3 comprises 14 residues. Germline CDR1 SGHNT, CDR2 YYREEE (reference sequence). The CDR3 spells CASSLGGGSYEQYF. CDR3 bases: TGTGCCAGCAGCTTAGGTGGCGGCTCCTACGAGCAGTACTTC.